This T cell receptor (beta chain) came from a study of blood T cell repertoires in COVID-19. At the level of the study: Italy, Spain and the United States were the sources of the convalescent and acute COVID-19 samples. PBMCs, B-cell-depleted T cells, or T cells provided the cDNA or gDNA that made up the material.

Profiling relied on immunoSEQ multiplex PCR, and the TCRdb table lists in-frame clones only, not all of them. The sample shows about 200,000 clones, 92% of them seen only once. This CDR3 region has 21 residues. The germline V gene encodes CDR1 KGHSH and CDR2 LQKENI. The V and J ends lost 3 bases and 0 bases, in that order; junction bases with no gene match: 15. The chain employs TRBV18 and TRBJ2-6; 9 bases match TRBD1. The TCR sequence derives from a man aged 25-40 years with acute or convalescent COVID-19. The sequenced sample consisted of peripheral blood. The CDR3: CASSPRTGTGFSLSGANVLTF. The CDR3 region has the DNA TGTGCCAGCTCACCCCGAACCGGGACAGGGTTTTCTCTCTCTGGGGCCAACGTCCTGACTTTC. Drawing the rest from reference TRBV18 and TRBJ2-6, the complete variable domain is NAGVMQNPRHLVRRRGQEARLRCSPMKGHSHVYWYRQLPEEGLKFMVYLQKENIIDESGMPKERFSAEFPKEGPSILRIQQVVRGDSAAYFCASSPRTGTGFSLSGANVLTFGAGSRLTVL.